This T cell receptor (beta chain) was retrieved from a study of T-cell memory formation after mild COVID-19. Study findings and constraints: Contracting CD4+ clones sat mainly in CM and EM; CD8+ in EMRA.

This clonotype was detected a few times. Its antigen remains unidentified. TCRdb re-derived calls from the 5' RACE reads in MiXCR, one entry per CDR3 protein. The sample lists about 350,000 distinct CDR3 sequences, about 13% occurring once. The TCR comes from a young man who had mild COVID-19 (a few samples of this study predate the infection). Cell type and time point are not known. The sample taken for sequencing was PBMCs or a T cell subset sorted from them (not recorded which).

The DNA of the CDR3 is TGTGCCAGCAGTTTGCGGACCACAGATACGCAGTATTTT. It is translated as CASSLRTTDTQYF. This chain joins TRBV12-3 or TRBV12-4 and TRBJ2-3; D is undetermined. The CDR3 runs 13 residues. The ends were cut back, 3 bases at V and 2 bases at J, with 6 bases in the middle.